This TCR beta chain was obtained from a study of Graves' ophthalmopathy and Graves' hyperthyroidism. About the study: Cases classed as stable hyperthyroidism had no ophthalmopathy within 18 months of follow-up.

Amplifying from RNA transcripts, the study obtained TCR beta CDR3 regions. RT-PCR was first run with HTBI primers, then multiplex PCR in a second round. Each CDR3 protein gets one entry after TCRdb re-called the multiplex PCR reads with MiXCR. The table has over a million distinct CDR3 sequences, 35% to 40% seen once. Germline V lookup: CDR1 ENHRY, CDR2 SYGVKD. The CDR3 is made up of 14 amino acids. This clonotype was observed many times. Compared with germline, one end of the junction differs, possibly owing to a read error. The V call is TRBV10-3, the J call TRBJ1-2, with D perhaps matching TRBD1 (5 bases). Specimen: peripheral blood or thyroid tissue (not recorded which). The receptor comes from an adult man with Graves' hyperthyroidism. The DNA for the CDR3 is TGTGCGATCAGGTCGGCAGGGTCCATCGCTGGCTACACCTTC. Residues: CAIRSAGSIAGYTF.